This TCR beta chain originates from a study of T cell repertoires in cytomegalovirus infection (dated by TCRdb to about 2019). Notes on the research overall: Alongside well-studied HLA-B-restricted epitopes, the peptide stimulations were aimed at recently identified HLA-C-restricted CMV epitopes, whose presentation resists viral immunomodulation. The HLA type of each donor mattered for the analysis, because public TCR beta signatures pointed to carriage of CMV infection along with the matching HLA type.

From the germline V gene (reference sequence), CDR1 is MNHNY and CDR2 is SVGAGI. V lost 4 bases and J lost 5 bases; the stretch between them is 12 bases long. CDR3 length: 13 amino acids, cysteine to valine. Kept here is only the CDR3 DNA, which spans 39 bases and is read in frame from base 1. Findings and caveats that apply to the study as a whole: The ex vivo response was dominated by HLA-C-restricted CMV-specific TCR beta clonotypes, and the single most frequent clonotype in two of eight donors was supplied by these HLA-C-restricted clonotypes. Cumulative frequency of public TCR beta family members discriminated carriers of CMV infection plus the relevant HLA type in this cohort and an independent 352-donor cohort.

Read against the paper, the sample's treatment or condition label means: in vitro stimulation with specific CMV peptide epitopes to enrich CMV-specific T cells. Sequenced on an Illumina HiSeq 1500. Through fastp at Q25 and MiXCR, TCRdb rebuilt clones from the public reads, retaining in-frame beta chains. Merged by CDR3 protein, the rows form single entries marked with the most common genes and DNA. The sample table contains about 770,000 distinct CDR3 sequences; only one count was recorded for almost 30% of them. About an eighth of the sample belongs to the ten largest clones. Turning to this clonotype: Its antigen specificity is not known. No clone much larger than this one lies a single base away; base qualities are absent.

The source material was cultured CD8+ T cells from PBMCs, sampled from culture after CMV antigen stimulation. The TCR comes from a human donor in good health (CMV status not recorded). Some clones in this sample may be carry-over from other donors' samples. The chain uses TRBV6-6 and TRBJ2-7; no D gene call is confident. The CDR3 loop reads CASSLNTLHEQYV. In nucleotide form, the sequence is TGTGCCAGCAGTTTGAATACTTTACACGAGCAGTACGTC.